Detailed here is one TCR beta chain. Its antigen remains unidentified. This sample stems from a study of a mutant IDH1 vaccine in newly diagnosed glioma. About the study: Most patients had received both radiotherapy and temozolomide, the prior options being radiotherapy, temozolomide, or both.

Study-wide points: The authors found pseudoprogression apparently unrelated to changes in top peripheral T cell clonotypes.

Assay: immunoSEQ multiplex PCR; the TCRdb copy retains only in-frame clones and omits some. Among some 70,000 clones listed, 79% were seen once. This sample's time point: baseline, week 1 (first vaccination visit). The treatment denotes: pre-vaccination baseline after standard-of-care therapy. The material was PBMCs, obtained from a glioma patient treated with radiotherapy, temozolomide or both. The TCR comes from a man aged 50 to 59 with glioma.

The CDR3 DNA reads as TGTGCCAGCTCACCCTCGACAGGGATAGGGAATGGCTACACCTTC. It encodes CASSPSTGIGNGYTF. The chain links TRBV18 to TRBJ1-2; TRBD1 matches at 7 bases. Germline V gene lookup returns CDR1 KGHSH and CDR2 LQKENI. Trimming cost V 3 bases and J 6 bases; bases outside gene matches: 10. CDR3 length: 15 amino acids.